The 19 T cell receptor beta chains below all came from one sample that was sequenced in a study of T cells in Graves' hyperthyroidism and ophthalmopathy. What was amplified from RNA transcripts were TCR beta CDR3 regions. A first-round RT-PCR of the TCR CDR3 used the HTBI primer set. In TCRdb, the multiplex PCR reads were re-called with MiXCR into one record per CDR3 protein. The table has around 500,000 distinct CDR3 sequences, 13% to 15% seen once; the top ten hold less than 20%. Source material: blood. These receptors were taken from a woman aged 18-35 years with Graves' hyperthyroidism.

The chain employs TRBV10-3 and TRBJ1-2, with TRBD1 matching 8 bases. Looked up from germline, CDR1 is ENHRY and CDR2 is SYGVKD. Losses at the gene ends were 3 bases for V and 8 bases for J; bases not matched to a gene: 8. The CDR3 sequence is 14 residues long. Here the CDR3 reads CAISENRDRWGYTF. The CDR3 DNA reads as TGTGCCATCAGTGAAAACCGGGACAGGTGGGGCTACACCTTC.

This clonotype came up many times. V is TRBV19 and J is TRBJ1-2; D unclear. CDR3 size: 13 residues. V lost 3 bases to trimming and J lost 2 bases, with 7 bases between them. CDR1 is LNHDA, CDR2 SQIVND, per germline (reference sequence). CDR3 region: CASSINLNYGYTF. CDR3 in DNA: TGTGCCAGTAGTATCAACCTGAACTATGGCTACACCTTC.

This clonotype was recorded many times. V usage is TRBV28 and J usage is TRBJ2-5, with a tentative D call TRBD2 (6 bases). The length of the CDR3 is 15 residues. Germline V lookup: CDR1 MDHEN, CDR2 SYDVKM. V was shortened by 3 bases and J by 2 bases, with 13 bases between the two germline ends. The CDR3 DNA is TGTGCCAGCAGTTTGGAGGGACCGCGGCAAGAGACCCAGTACTTC. This sequence encodes CASSLEGPRQETQYF.

This clonotype was counted at least ten times. The chain carries TRBV6-1 and TRBJ1-1; no reliable D call. Trimming shortened V by 6 bases and J by 3 bases, and 17 bases separated the two germline ends. CDR1 MNHNS and CDR2 SASEGT come from the germline V gene. CDR3 length equals 15 residues. The CDR3 spells CASSQHRARHTEAFF. In DNA, the CDR3 is TGTGCCAGCAGCCAACACCGGGCCCGGCACACTGAAGCTTTCTTT.

This clonotype showed up many times. The gene calls are TRBV28 and TRBJ2-4; D unclear. Trimming stripped 7 bases from V and 1 base from J, with 8 bases between. The length of the CDR3 is 13 residues. In germline, CDR1 is MDHEN, CDR2 SYDVKM. The CDR3 loop is CASNRGAKNIQYF. The DNA for the CDR3 is TGTGCCAGCAATCGTGGGGCCAAAAACATTCAGTACTTC.

In its sample, this clonotype was seen many times. The V gene is TRBV12-3 or TRBV12-4, the J gene TRBJ1-2, with D perhaps matching TRBD1 (5 bases). V was trimmed by 7 bases and J by 1 base, leaving 13 bases between them. The CDR3 length is 14 residues. The CDR3, as DNA: TGTGCCAGCAAGCCAGGGCCGGATAACTATGGCTACACCTTC. Protein: CASKPGPDNYGYTF.

This clonotype has only a few counts. The chain combines TRBV11-2 with TRBJ1-1; no firm D call. Germline CDR1 is SGHAT and CDR2 is FQNNGV. This CDR3 is built from 13 residues. The V and J ends lost 2 bases and 6 bases respectively, with 10 bases between them. The CDR3 nucleotides are TGTGCCAGCAGCTTACTAAGGGAGGCTGAAGCTTTCTTT. This codes for CASSLLREAEAFF.

This clonotype showed up many times. The chain couples TRBV6-5 to TRBJ1-1; 8 positions agree with TRBD1. In germline, CDR1 is MNHEY, CDR2 SVGAGI. Germline trimming cut 2 bases from V and 1 base from J; bases unmatched to any gene: 9. The CDR3 consists of 17 residues. The CDR3 loop is CASSYGTGTLANTEAFF. CDR3 coding DNA: TGTGCCAGCAGTTACGGGACAGGTACCCTGGCGAACACTGAAGCTTTCTTT.

This clonotype was observed a few times. The chain carries TRBV13 and TRBJ1-4; D is perhaps TRBD1 (5 bases). The CDR3 runs to 13 residues. Looked up from germline, CDR1 is PRHDT and CDR2 is FYEKMQ (reference sequence). V shed 5 bases and J shed 8 bases, with 12 bases lying between them. CDR3 coding DNA: TGTGCCAGCAGCATCGGGACCGCCGAAAAACTGTTTTTT. Protein sequence: CASSIGTAEKLFF. Supplemented by reference TRBV13 and TRBJ1-4, the full variable domain reads AAGVIQSPRHLIKEKRETATLKCYPIPRHDTVYWYQQGPGQDPQFLISFYEKMQSDKGSIPDRFSAQQFSDYHSELNMSSLELGDSALYFCASSIGTAEKLFFGSGTQLSVL.

This clonotype was recorded a few times. This chain uses TRBV10-2 with TRBJ2-3, with 8 bases identical to TRBD2. Germline loops: CDR1 WSHSY, CDR2 SAAADI. CDR3 length: 16 amino acids. V dropped 4 bases and J dropped 5; count of bases not matched to a gene: 11. In DNA, the CDR3 is TGCGCCAGCAGTGCCGGAGTAGCGGGATGGGTAGATACGCAGTATTTT. It translates to CASSAGVAGWVDTQYF.

This clonotype was found many times. The CDR3 protein is CSARSAGGIWEQFF. CDR3 nucleotides: TGCAGTGCCCGCTCAGCGGGAGGTATTTGGGAGCAGTTCTTC. This rearrangement joins TRBV20-1 to TRBJ2-1, with 9 bases identical to TRBD2. Germline-derived CDR1 and CDR2 are DFQATT and SNEGSKA (reference sequence). The ends lost 6 bases at V and 10 bases at J; junction bases unmatched: 13. This CDR3 is 14 amino acids long.

The V call is TRBV7-3, the J call TRBJ2-1; D gene ambiguous. V dropped 1 base and J dropped 4 bases, with 11 bases sitting between them. Looked up from germline, CDR1 is SGHTA and CDR2 is FQGTGA. The CDR3 length is 15 residues. The DNA of the CDR3 is TGTGCCAGCAGCTTAAGTCCCGGGCTATACAATGAGCAGTTCTTC. This codes for CASSLSPGLYNEQFF.

This clonotype appeared many times. The V and J genes are TRBV3-1 and TRBJ2-5; no firm D call. Germline V gives CDR1 LGHDT, CDR2 YNNKEL (reference sequence). The CDR3 runs 16 residues. The V end was cut by 0 bases, the J end by 2 bases, with 13 bases between. This CDR3 reads CASSQDRRVGQETQYF. The DNA of the CDR3 is TGTGCCAGCAGCCAAGATCGCCGGGTTGGACAAGAGACCCAGTACTTC.

The chain recombines TRBV18 with TRBJ2-7, with TRBD1 matching 7 bases. The CDR3 length is 14 residues. The germline CDR1 and CDR2 sequences are KGHSH and LQKENI. With 2 bases clipped from V and 6 bases from J, the junction kept 7 bases outside the gene matches. The DNA of the CDR3 is TGTGCCAGCTCACCAACCTGGGACAGTGGCGAGCAGTACTTC. Amino acids: CASSPTWDSGEQYF.

This clonotype came up many times. This sequence joins TRBV18 and TRBJ1-1, with D possibly matching TRBD1 (5 bases). The V and J ends lost 3 bases and 3 bases respectively, with 20 bases between them. The CDR3 loop spans 17 amino acids. The germline V gene encodes CDR1 KGHSH and CDR2 LQKENI. DNA for the CDR3: TGTGCCAGCTCACCTGAAGTGGCAGGGAGGGTATACACTGAAGCTTTCTTT. As protein: CASSPEVAGRVYTEAFF.

This clonotype was observed at least ten times. The V gene is TRBV11-2, the J gene TRBJ2-5; 8 bases map to TRBD2. V lost 5 bases, J lost 3 bases, and 8 bases stayed unmatched. This CDR3 contains 15 residues. Germline CDR1 is SGHAT and CDR2 is FQNNGV. CDR3 protein: CASSPRTSGKETQYF. In nucleotides, the CDR3 is TGTGCCAGCAGCCCCCGAACTAGCGGAAAAGAGACCCAGTACTTC.

There are a few counts of this clonotype. The V gene is TRBV9, the J gene TRBJ2-7, with D perhaps being TRBD1 or TRBD2 (5 bases each). Germline CDR1 reads SGDLS; CDR2 reads YYNGEE. Trimming took off 2 bases at V and 3 bases at J, with 15 bases between the two ends. CDR3 size: 15 residues. CDR3 in amino acids: CASSVARDAYYEQYF. Written as DNA, the CDR3 is TGTGCCAGCAGCGTCGCAAGGGACGCCTACTACGAGCAGTACTTC.

This clonotype was found a few times. This chain links TRBV7-9 with TRBJ1-6; TRBD1 might be the D (5 bases). The V end was cut by 4 bases, the J end by 0 bases, with 16 bases between. The CDR3 sequence is 18 residues long. The V gene's germline CDR1 is SEHNR and CDR2 FQNEAQ (reference sequence). In DNA form, the CDR3 reads TGTGCCAGCAGCTCTCGGGACGGCTCCAGCTCCTATAATTCACCCCTCCACTTT. As protein: CASSSRDGSSSYNSPLHF.

This clonotype has a count of ten or more. The rearrangement uses TRBV11-3 and TRBJ2-7; D may be TRBD2 (5 bases). Looked up from germline, CDR1 is SGHNT and CDR2 is YENEEA. Trimming took 5 bases from V and 3 from J, leaving 11 bases between them. The CDR3 contains 13 residues. CDR3 protein: CASSPTTSYEQYF. The CDR3 nucleotides read TGTGCCAGCAGCCCCACCACTAGCTACGAGCAGTACTTC.